This T cell receptor beta chain was captured in a study of T-cell reconstitution after alpha-beta-depleted transplantation in children. The study, taken as a whole, reports: At the one-year point after transplant, T-cell counts and TCRbeta diversity were found to come mostly from T cells that had been newly produced.

This clonotype was counted only a few times. Antigen: not known. The germline gives CDR1 MGHDK, CDR2 SYGVNS. The ends were cut back, 4 bases at V and 1 base at J, with 13 bases in the middle. This CDR3 region has 15 residues. Unique molecular identifiers tagged the TCRbeta library. TCRdb reprocessed the PCR reads with MiXCR, giving one entry per CDR3 protein. The sample has approximately 430,000 distinct CDR3 sequences; about 17% are singletons. This TCR was sampled from a boy younger than two who had a stem cell transplant for Wiskott-Aldrich syndrome, so the T cells may come from the graft donor. The sample was PBMCs, mostly from graft donor cells, taken 360 days after TCRalphabeta/CD19-depleted stem cell transplant. This chain uses TRBV25-1 with TRBJ1-1; D call uncertain. The CDR3 is CASSARVRENTEAFF. In DNA, the CDR3 is TGTGCCAGCAGTGCCCGGGTAAGAGAGAACACTGAAGCTTTCTTT.